The clone carrying this T cell receptor beta chain was picked up a small number of times. What it binds is unknown. This specimen belongs to a study of a mutant IDH1 vaccine in newly diagnosed glioma. Study context: Earlier care involved radiotherapy, temozolomide, or both, and the majority received both.

The time point: baseline, week 1 (first vaccination visit). Specified treatment: pre-vaccination baseline after standard-of-care therapy. In every donor, the tumor was a new WHO grade 3 or 4 IDH1-mutant, ATRX-lost astrocytoma. The assay was immunoSEQ multiplex PCR, and TCRdb's table has in-frame clones only and misses some. The sample shows tens of thousands of clones, roughly four fifths of them seen only once. The study's findings and limits: Among all patients, vaccine-induced immune responses occurred in roughly 93%.

The CDR3 length is 15 residues. V lost 4 bases, J lost 1 base, and 14 bases lay in between. Germline-derived CDR1 and CDR2 are SGHRS and YFSETQ. The TCR comes from a man aged 30-40 years with glioma. Sequences were derived from PBMCs, sampled from a glioma patient treated with radiotherapy, temozolomide or both. The V and J genes are TRBV5-1 and TRBJ1-1; TRBD1 might be the D (6 bases). CDR3 bases: TGCGCCAGCAGCCTGGCCACAGGGAAGAACACTGAAGCTTTCTTT. It specifies CASSLATGKNTEAFF.